This T cell receptor (beta chain) was sequenced during a study of cytotoxic CD8 clonotypes in ibrutinib-treated CLL (dated by TCRdb to the early 2020s). The study in broad terms: The cohort included roughly 15 treatment-naive and under 13 relapsed/refractory patients; around 18 were IGHV unmutated. Every sample from remission and from progressive disease was obtained while the patients were still on ibrutinib. On average, each sample had about 250,000 productive templates and roughly 95,000 productive rearrangements. Partial responses were observed in roughly 25 patients and complete responses in 2; after a median follow-up of around 68 months, remission was maintained in 14 patients and progression was observed in approximately 12. Longitudinal samples were available for about 30% of the roughly 90 trial participants. Cryopreserved peripheral blood mononuclear cells were collected at three points: before therapy, at response, and at either sustained remission or disease progression. Response samples were taken after a median of approximately 12 months on treatment, ranging from about 6 to 40 months.

On a MiSeq, deep resolution sequencing aimed for a depth between 1 in 1 million and 1 in 200,000 T cells, with each clonotype covered approximately 9.2x on average. TCR beta libraries were generated with the immunoSEQ hsTCRB Kit. For the original study's pipeline: Data were analyzed with ImmunoSEQ Data Assistant and ImmunoSEQ Analyzer, with V, D and J genes assigned per IMGT definitions. Clonality, which ranges from 0 to 1, was calculated by subtracting the normalized Shannon entropy of productive rearrangement frequencies from one. Only overrepresented clonotypes making up at least 0.05% of each patient's repertoire were included in the public clonotype analysis. Repertoires from roughly 13 age-matched healthy donors in immuneACCESS were used as clonality controls. Sourced from immuneACCESS, this table was stored by TCRdb with only in-frame sequences that have V and J called. A share of the clones is absent; for the studies checked, an unresolved V gene accounts for under half, and the remainder has no known explanation. The V and J calls and clone size come from that table; D and trimming were worked out from the DNA. This sample is represented by some 50,000 clones; roughly three fifths of them were singletons. The top ten clonotypes cover around a quarter of the sample.

The germline V gene supplies CDR1 SGHRS and CDR2 YFSETQ. From the cysteine up to the phenylalanine, the CDR3 has a length of 13 residues. Solely the CDR3 DNA is kept, with 39 bases framed from the first base. The germline ends are 10 bases apart after V is trimmed by 4 bases and J by 3 bases. The intended sense of this specimen's time point label: roughly 25 months on ibrutinib. For TCR beta library preparation, 2 to 2.5 micrograms of genomic DNA were isolated from cryopreserved PBMCs. Longitudinal blood samples from CLL patients receiving ibrutinib monotherapy were subjected to high-throughput TCR beta sequencing. Patients were enrolled in a phase 2 open-label single-center ibrutinib monotherapy trial. With respect to this clone: Its target antigen remains unknown. Base qualities are not provided; no much larger clone lies one nucleotide away.

The investigation overall reported the following: Public clonotypes were rare and either contracted or stayed stable during treatment, and the rise in clonality at ibrutinib response reflected the expansion of private clonotypes. Clonality rose at ibrutinib response, remained stable during sustained remission, and dropped back toward baseline at progression. Baseline clonality exceeded that of age-matched healthy donors and correlated strongly with circulating CD8+ T-cell counts. Sampling times were not matched between sustained-remission and progressing patients, and lymph node repertoires were not studied.

The specimen was PBMCs, collected after 24 months of ibrutinib treatment. The sequence is built from TRBV5-1 and TRBJ1-1, and TRBD1 may be the D gene, going by 5 matching bases. This TCR derives from a human donor with chronic lymphocytic leukemia. The sequenced DNA is TGCGCCAGCAGCGGTCCAGGGTACACTGAAGCTTTCTTT. Its amino acids are CASSGPGYTEAFF.